Presented here are 22 T cell receptor beta chains from one specimen sequenced in a study of control samples from healthy donors and cancer patients. TCRdb's table, derived via immunoSEQ multiplex PCR, lists solely in-frame clones and lacks some. This sample has more than 30,000 clones; around 94% occur once, and the top ten carry under 8%. Sequenced: blood. Receptor source: a man in his 60s in good health.

This chain uses TRBV20-1 with TRBJ1-6; perhaps TRBD1 as D (5 bases). The V end lost 3 bases, the J end lost 8 bases, and 14 bases lay between the germline ends. The germline V gene has CDR1 DFQATT and CDR2 SNEGSKA (reference sequence). The CDR3 consists of 14 residues. In DNA, the CDR3 is TGCAGTGCTAGTCAGGGAGGAGGGTATTCACCCCTCCACTTT. This sequence encodes CSASQGGGYSPLHF.

The sample holds one count of this clone. The chain uses TRBV6-6 and TRBJ1-1, with D possibly being TRBD1 (6 bases). The CDR3 covers 17 residues. V was pared by 6 bases and J by 3 bases, with 23 bases between. Germline lookup yields CDR1 MNHNY and CDR2 SVGAGI (reference sequence). The CDR3 here is CASSRPGAGQWDTEAFF. The CDR3 DNA reads TGTGCCAGCAGCCGACCGGGGGCAGGGCAATGGGACACTGAAGCTTTCTTT.

The rearrangement links TRBV5-5 to TRBJ2-3; D tentatively fits TRBD1 or TRBD2 (6 bases each). This CDR3 is built from 16 residues. V lost 3 bases and J 2 bases, leaving 16 bases between the germline ends. CDR1 and CDR2 from the germline V gene are SGHKS and YYEKEE (reference sequence). CDR3: CASSSWGANLTDTQYF. The DNA of the CDR3 is TGTGCCAGCAGCTCCTGGGGGGCCAACCTCACAGATACGCAGTATTTT.

This sequence joins TRBV19 and TRBJ2-7, with 10 positions matching TRBD1. The CDR3 sequence is 13 residues long. Germline lookup yields CDR1 LNHDA and CDR2 SQIVND (reference sequence). Unmatched junction bases numbered 3, after V lost 5 bases and J lost 5 bases. The CDR3 DNA is TGTGCCAGTAGTCGACAGGGGGCCCACGAGCAGTACTTC. Amino acid sequence: CASSRQGAHEQYF.

This clone was detected once. CDR3: CASSVGAGVAGELFF. The CDR3 nucleotides read TGTGCCAGCAGCGTAGGGGCAGGGGTGGCCGGGGAGCTGTTTTTT. The chain joins TRBV9 to TRBJ2-2; a possible D gene is TRBD1 (6 bases). Looked up from germline, CDR1 is SGDLS and CDR2 is YYNGEE. V lost 0 bases and J lost 6, with 12 bases in between. The CDR3 sequence is 15 residues long.

The chain carries TRBV28 and TRBJ2-5; maybe TRBD1 (8 bases). CDR3 size: 15 residues. The germline V and J ends were trimmed by 6 bases and 2 bases, with 16 bases remaining between them. The germline gives CDR1 MDHEN, CDR2 SYDVKM. CDR3 region: CASRGQGGGQETQYF. The CDR3 DNA is TGTGCCAGCAGAGGACAGGGAGGGGGTCAAGAGACCCAGTACTTC. The full variable domain, in which reference TRBV28 and TRBJ2-5 provide the parts outside the CDR3, is DVKVTQSSRYLVKRTGEKVFLECVQDMDHENMFWYRQDPGLGLRLIYFSYDVKMKEKGDIPEGYSVSREKKERFSLILESASTNQTSMYLCASRGQGGGQETQYFGPGTRLLVL.

The rearrangement joins TRBV18 to TRBJ1-1; TRBD1 aligns across 7 bases. The length of the CDR3 is 14 residues. The germline CDR1 and CDR2 sequences are KGHSH and LQKENI. After removal of 5 bases from V and 3 bases from J, the junction contained 6 bases not matched to a gene. CDR3 amino acids: CASSAQGTDTEAFF. CDR3 bases: TGTGCCAGCTCAGCACAGGGGACAGACACTGAAGCTTTCTTT. The full variable domain, its missing parts supplied by reference TRBV18 and TRBJ1-1, is NAGVMQNPRHLVRRRGQEARLRCSPMKGHSHVYWYRQLPEEGLKFMVYLQKENIIDESGMPKERFSAEFPKEGPSILRIQQVVRGDSAAYFCASSAQGTDTEAFFGQGTRLTVV.

The chain links TRBV6-4 to TRBJ2-3, with D hard to call. The CDR3 sequence is 15 residues long. The V end lost 6 bases, the J end lost 1 base, and 14 bases lay between the germline ends. Germline-derived CDR1 and CDR2 are MRHNA and SNTAGT. CDR3 region: CASSSLPSGTDTQYF. The CDR3 region has the DNA TGTGCCAGCAGCTCACTCCCGTCTGGCACAGATACGCAGTATTTT.

J is TRBJ1-2 and V is TRBV19; the match to TRBD1 covers 8 bases. Trimming at V came to 1 base and at J to 4 bases, leaving 2 bases not matched to a gene. Germline CDR1 reads LNHDA; CDR2 reads SQIVND (reference sequence). The CDR3 length is 14 residues. In nucleotides, the CDR3 is TGTGCCAGTAGTATAGGGACAGGGACCTATGGCTACACCTTC. Its protein is CASSIGTGTYGYTF.

V usage is TRBV11-2 and J usage is TRBJ2-7; D may be TRBD1 or TRBD2 (5 bases each). The CDR3 runs 14 residues. Germline-derived CDR1 and CDR2 are SGHAT and FQNNGV. The V and J ends lost 10 bases and 0 bases respectively, with 16 bases between them. Written as DNA, the CDR3 is TGTGCCACTTCGCTGGGACGTCGCTCCTACGAGCAGTACTTC. As protein: CATSLGRRSYEQYF.

The rearrangement links TRBV5-6 to TRBJ1-3, with 9 positions matching TRBD1. Germline V gene lookup returns CDR1 SGHDT and CDR2 YYEEEE. The CDR3 length is 16 residues. The trim removed 2 bases at V and 0 bases at J, leaving 3 bases unmatched. The CDR3 reads CASSFVTGGSGNTIYF. In DNA form, the CDR3 reads TGTGCCAGCAGCTTTGTGACAGGGGGCTCTGGAAACACCATATATTTT.

The rearrangement uses TRBV29-1 and TRBJ2-1; D remains ambiguous. Trimming removed 3 bases from V and 3 bases from J, with 15 bases in between. Germline loops: CDR1 SQVTM, CDR2 ANQGSEA. The CDR3 totals 15 residues. CDR3 region: CSVDGQPFLYNEQFF. The CDR3 region has the DNA TGCAGCGTTGACGGGCAACCCTTCCTCTACAATGAGCAGTTCTTC.

This chain uses TRBV15 with TRBJ1-3, with 7 bases matching TRBD1. V was clipped by 4 bases and J by 3 bases; unmatched bases: 3. CDR1 LNHNV and CDR2 YYDKDF come from the germline V gene (reference sequence). The CDR3 runs to 14 residues. CDR3 protein: CATSTGGVGNTIYF. CDR3 DNA sequence: TGTGCCACCAGCACAGGGGGTGTTGGAAACACCATATATTTT.

V usage is TRBV6-6 and J usage is TRBJ1-4; maybe TRBD1 (6 bases). CDR1 and CDR2 (germline): MNHNY, SVGAGI (reference sequence). This CDR3 contains 16 residues. Trimming shortened V by 0 bases and J by 7 bases, and 15 bases separated the two germline ends. The CDR3 loop reads CASSYSRGAQIEKLFF. For the CDR3, the DNA is TGTGCCAGCAGTTACTCGAGGGGGGCGCAGATTGAAAAACTGTTTTTT.

V is TRBV19 and J is TRBJ1-4; TRBD1 matches at 8 bases. Losses at the gene ends were 6 bases for V and 7 bases for J; bases not matched to a gene: 10. Germline CDR1 reads LNHDA; CDR2 reads SQIVND (reference sequence). CDR3 length equals 15 residues. The CDR3 DNA follows: TGTGCCAGTAGCCCTCAGGGGGCAATGGGTGAAAAACTGTTTTTT. Its protein product is CASSPQGAMGEKLFF.

This chain uses TRBV6-5 with TRBJ1-2; the D is unclear. The CDR3 runs 14 residues. Trimming pared 0 bases from V and 4 bases from J, leaving 9 bases between. Germline-derived CDR1 and CDR2 are MNHEY and SVGAGI. CDR3 sequence (DNA): TGTGCCAGCAGTTACTCGGCAGCGGGCTATGGCTACACCTTC. This sequence encodes CASSYSAAGYGYTF.

V gene TRBV28 combines with J gene TRBJ1-1; D gene unclear. Trimming took off 6 bases at V and 11 bases at J, with 22 bases between the two ends. The CDR3 is 14 residues long. Germline V CDR1 and CDR2: MDHEN, SYDVKM. The CDR3 region is CASSPPKTPAIAFF. In nucleotides, the CDR3 is TGTGCCAGCAGCCCACCCAAGACACCCGCTATTGCTTTCTTT. Drawing the rest from reference TRBV28 and TRBJ1-1, the complete variable domain is DVKVTQSSRYLVKRTGEKVFLECVQDMDHENMFWYRQDPGLGLRLIYFSYDVKMKEKGDIPEGYSVSREKKERFSLILESASTNQTSMYLCASSPPKTPAIAFFGQGTRLTVV.

The chain employs TRBV11-2 and TRBJ2-1; D is unclear. CDR1 SGHAT and CDR2 FQNNGV come from the germline V gene. The CDR3 sequence is 18 residues long. Between the trimmed V and J ends, which lost 6 bases and 0 bases, there was a span of 21 bases. The CDR3 coding sequence is TGTGCCAGCAGGCTTTTGGGGAACCTTATGAGCTCCTACAATGAGCAGTTCTTC. This encodes CASRLLGNLMSSYNEQFF.

The chain recombines TRBV6-5 with TRBJ1-6; D perhaps matches TRBD1 (5 bases). This CDR3 is built from 13 residues. CDR1 is MNHEY, CDR2 SVGAGI, per germline. V was cut by 8 bases and J by 4 bases, with 9 bases left in between. This chain's CDR3 is CASWGFYNSPLHF. The CDR3 nucleotides read TGTGCCAGCTGGGGGTTTTATAATTCACCCCTCCACTTT.

The gene calls are TRBV11-2 and TRBJ1-1; D is perhaps TRBD1 (5 bases). The CDR3 extends over 15 amino acids. CDR1 and CDR2 (germline): SGHAT, FQNNGV. V gave up 2 bases and J gave up 4 bases, with 14 bases separating them. The CDR3 is CASSLRGQLGTEAFF. DNA for the CDR3: TGTGCCAGCAGCTTACGCGGACAACTGGGCACTGAAGCTTTCTTT.

This clone was observed once. The V call is TRBV4-3, the J call TRBJ1-1; no firm D call. V lost 0 bases, J lost 2 bases, and 10 bases lay in between. Germline values: CDR1 LGHNA, CDR2 YSLEER. The CDR3 totals 15 residues. The CDR3 sequence: CASSQDNLFNTEAFF. DNA for the CDR3: TGCGCCAGCAGCCAAGACAACCTCTTCAACACTGAAGCTTTCTTT.

The J gene is TRBJ2-1, the V gene TRBV7-9; TRBD2 aligns across 12 bases. This CDR3 has 15 amino acids. Germline V gene lookup returns CDR1 SEHNR and CDR2 FQNEAQ (reference sequence). V gave up 5 bases and J gave up 4 bases; unmatched junction bases: 3. DNA for the CDR3: TGTGCCAGCAGCATTCTAGCGGGGGGGTACAATGAGCAGTTCTTC. Its protein product is CASSILAGGYNEQFF.